A selection of T cell receptor beta chains follows, all from one sample in a study of blood T cell repertoires in COVID-19. Clones were sequenced by immunoSEQ multiplex PCR, and TCRdb holds only the in-frame ones, with some missing. The sample has fewer than 80,000 clones; roughly 90% are singletons. The sample taken for sequencing was peripheral blood. Source of these receptors: a man aged 25 to 40 with acute or convalescent COVID-19. CDR3s include the opening cysteine and the closing phenylalanine or tryptophan. D genes are given only for firm matches.

TRBJ2-7 TRBV2 . CASSAIGGNEQYF
TRBJ1-4 TRBV30 TRBD1 CAWDRENEKLFF
TRBJ1-1 TRBV6-6 . CASSPNLDRNTEAFF
TRBJ1-6 TRBV2 . CASSESRGNSPLHF
TRBJ2-1 TRBV20-1 TRBD2 CSASHTRLAGGPRVGEQFF
TRBJ1-2 TRBV19 . CASKLGSRAIGYTF
TRBJ2-3 TRBV24-1 . CATSERRQTTDTQYF
TRBJ1-1 TRBV13 . CASSLGNKEAFF
TRBJ1-1 TRBV7-9 TRBD1 CASSLGQPSGNTEAFF
TRBJ2-5 TRBV3-1/TRBV3-2 TRBD2 CASMTSGWYQETQYF
TRBJ1-2 TRBV5-1 . CASSEQGLEGYTF
TRBJ1-1 TRBV28 . CASSPRQGTYTEAFF
TRBJ1-1 TRBV12-3/TRBV12-4 . CASSLQGHTEAFF
TRBJ1-1 TRBV19 TRBD1 CASSTGQLNTEAFF
TRBJ1-5 TRBV2 . CASNRDWGNQPQHF
TRBJ2-7 TRBV6-5 . CASTSLRAQGEQYF
TRBJ1-2 TRBV2 . CASSWGRAGYTF
TRBJ2-5 TRBV9 TRBD1 CASSVDGTGGKTQYF
TRBJ1-1 TRBV7-9 . CASSLDMNTEAFF
TRBJ1-2 TRBV20-1 . CSASRGSYGYTF
TRBJ1-4 TRBV3-1/TRBV3-2 . CASSSRRQHEKLFF
TRBJ1-5 TRBV2 TRBD1 CASNPGTGRNQPQHF
TRBJ1-6 TRBV30 . CAWSYSIYNSPLHF
TRBJ1-5 TRBV19 TRBD1 CASSGDRSFNQPQHF
TRBJ2-7 TRBV6-6 . CASRDAGYSEQYF
TRBJ2-3 TRBV2 TRBD2 CASSAGTSGGASTDTQYF
TRBJ1-4 TRBV11-2 . CASSTSGATNEKLFF
TRBJ1-6 TRBV9 . CASSALSSDSPLHF
TRBJ2-5 TRBV9 . CASSVSGGRGGETQYF
TRBJ1-6 TRBV3-1/TRBV3-2 . CASSPPRRGGNSPLHF
TRBJ2-1 TRBV9 TRBD1 CASSPRAGTGVYNEQFF
TRBJ1-5 TRBV19 TRBD1 CASTPTIGGGNQPQHF
TRBJ2-5 TRBV5-8 TRBD2 CASSSGSGGGPLETQYF